Described below is a single T cell receptor beta chain sequence and its context. What it binds is not known. Trimming took 1 base from V and 1 from J, leaving 8 bases between them. Germline CDR1 reads SGHRS; CDR2 reads YFSETQ. This CDR3 is 15 amino acids long. The data were taken from a study of T cells in Graves' hyperthyroidism and ophthalmopathy. Template material for amplifying TCR beta CDR3 regions consisted of RNA transcripts. A first-round RT-PCR of the TCR CDR3 used the HTBI primer set. One entry per CDR3 protein, called by TCRdb with MiXCR from the multiplex PCR reads. Of about 510,000 distinct CDR3 sequences in the sample, roughly 45% were seen once. Findings and limits, study-wide: Most clonotypes that expanded in the thyroid above 0.001 also showed up in blood. Ophthalmopathy onset followed model prediction by a median around 6.9 months.

The TCR sequence derives from an adult woman with Graves' disease, either hyperthyroidism or ophthalmopathy (not recorded which). The sample taken for sequencing was peripheral blood or thyroid tissue (not recorded which). The chain combines TRBV5-1 with TRBJ2-2; no definite D call. This CDR3 reads CASSLLMGNTGELFF. Written as DNA, the CDR3 is TGCGCCAGCAGCTTGTTGATGGGGAACACCGGGGAGCTGTTTTTT.